A selection of T cell receptor beta chains follows, all from one sample in a study of cytomegalovirus exposure and HLA in healthy donors. Sequencing used immunoSEQ multiplex PCR; TCRdb keeps in-frame clones, though not all of them. The sample lists fewer than 110,000 clones; 60% to 75% were seen once. Material for sequencing was PBMCs. All receptors derive from a man aged 45 to 65 in good health and CMV-seronegative. Each CDR3 is given with its conserved first and last residue. Fields, in order: J gene, clone size, V gene, D gene, CDR3 protein, CDR3 DNA. The D gene is left open where the match is weak. Not all rows give a size; the values are once, few, many and, for expanded clones, a class.

J: TRBJ1-2; size: once; V: TRBV5-1; D: TRBD1; CDR3: CASSWDRANGYTF; DNA: TGCGCCAGCAGCTGGGACAGGGCGAATGGCTACACCTTC
J: TRBJ2-7; size: few; V: TRBV11-2; D: .; CDR3: CASSLDGGHHEQYF; DNA: TGTGCCAGCAGCTTAGACGGCGGTCACCACGAGCAGTACTTC
J: TRBJ2-1; size: .; V: TRBV6-5; D: .; CDR3: CASSYDWRYYNEQFF; DNA: TGTGCCAGCAGTTACGACTGGCGGTACTACAATGAGCAGTTCTTC
J: TRBJ1-2; size: .; V: TRBV29-1; D: .; CDR3: CSVEGLPGGYTF; DNA: TGCAGCGTAGAGGGCCTTCCGGGTGGCTACACCTTC
J: TRBJ2-7; size: .; V: TRBV10-2; D: TRBD1; CDR3: CASLPGQATYEQYF; DNA: TGCGCCAGCCTCCCGGGACAGGCAACCTACGAGCAGTACTTC
J: TRBJ1-1; size: few; V: TRBV7-9; D: .; CDR3: CASSSEGYTEAFF; DNA: TGTGCCAGCAGCTCCGAGGGTTACACTGAAGCTTTCTTT
J: TRBJ2-5; size: .; V: TRBV6-1; D: TRBD2; CDR3: CASSPGLAGETQYF; DNA: TGTGCCAGCAGTCCGGGACTAGCGGGGGAGACCCAGTACTTC
J: TRBJ2-3; size: .; V: TRBV4-2; D: TRBD2; CDR3: CASSPSRGSGSTDTQYF; DNA: TGTGCCAGCAGCCCGTCCAGGGGCAGCGGGAGTACAGATACGCAGTATTTT
J: TRBJ2-3; size: once; V: TRBV6-4; D: .; CDR3: CASSEGATDTQYF; DNA: TGTGCCAGCAGTGAGGGGGCGACAGATACGCAGTATTTT
J: TRBJ2-7; size: once; V: TRBV18; D: TRBD2; CDR3: CASSPGTSGFYEQYF; DNA: TGTGCCAGCTCACCCGGGACTAGCGGGTTCTACGAGCAGTACTTC
J: TRBJ1-2; size: .; V: TRBV2; D: TRBD1; CDR3: CASSEDPGTAYGYTF; DNA: TGTGCCAGCAGTGAGGACCCCGGGACAGCCTATGGCTACACCTTC
J: TRBJ2-7; size: .; V: TRBV30; D: .; CDR3: CAWSHGLANEQYF; DNA: TGTGCCTGGAGTCACGGACTGGCTAACGAGCAGTACTTC
J: TRBJ2-1; size: few; V: TRBV6-5; D: .; CDR3: CASMVAGNDHEQFF; DNA: TGTGCCAGCATGGTGGCAGGGAATGACCATGAGCAGTTCTTC
J: TRBJ1-5; size: .; V: TRBV5-1; D: TRBD1; CDR3: CASSPGQGNQPQHF; DNA: TGCGCCAGCAGCCCAGGACAGGGGAATCAGCCCCAGCATTTT
J: TRBJ2-3; size: .; V: TRBV7-2; D: TRBD2; CDR3: CASSLGWGGSTDTQYF; DNA: TGTGCCAGCAGCTTAGGCTGGGGGGGGAGCACAGATACGCAGTATTTT
J: TRBJ2-7; size: .; V: TRBV5-4; D: TRBD1; CDR3: CASSPPRGGYNEQYF; DNA: TGTGCCAGCAGCCCTCCGAGAGGGGGCTACAACGAGCAGTACTTC
J: TRBJ1-6; size: .; V: TRBV27; D: .; CDR3: CASRGAGESPLHF; DNA: TGTGCCAGCAGGGGGGCGGGGGAATCACCCCTCCACTTT
J: TRBJ1-1; size: .; V: TRBV10-3; D: .; CDR3: CASRPEPNTEAFF; DNA: TGTGCCAGCAGACCAGAACCCAACACTGAAGCTTTCTTT
J: TRBJ2-2; size: .; V: TRBV14; D: TRBD1; CDR3: CASSQRDRRITGELFF; DNA: TGTGCCAGCAGCCAACGGGACAGGCGAATCACCGGGGAGCTGTTTTTT
J: TRBJ1-1; size: .; V: TRBV19; D: TRBD1; CDR3: CASSRQGGNTEAFF; DNA: TGTGCCAGTAGTCGTCAGGGGGGGAACACTGAAGCTTTCTTT
J: TRBJ2-7; size: .; V: TRBV28; D: TRBD2; CDR3: CASSSPLGGLEGSFSGRSSYEQYF; DNA: TGTGCCAGCAGTTCCCCCCTGGGGGGGCTCGAAGGGAGCTTTAGCGGGAGGAGCTCCTACGAGCAGTACTTC
J: TRBJ2-7; size: .; V: TRBV15; D: .; CDR3: CATRGSGGHEQYF; DNA: TGTGCCACCAGAGGCAGTGGGGGCCACGAGCAGTACTTC
J: TRBJ2-3; size: many; V: TRBV4-1; D: .; CDR3: CASLMEQGPTDTQYF; DNA: TGCGCCAGCTTAATGGAACAGGGACCCACAGATACGCAGTATTTT